This T cell receptor beta chain is from a study of control samples from healthy donors and cancer patients. CDR1 SGHVS and CDR2 FQNEAQ come from the germline V gene. There are 14 residues in the CDR3. Trimming at V came to 5 bases and at J to 7 bases, leaving 5 bases not matched to a gene. Method: immunoSEQ multiplex PCR; TCRdb's copy keeps in-frame clones and lacks some. The repertoire holds 55,000 to 65,000 clones, with roughly 86% as singletons. The origin of this receptor is a woman aged 55-75 years with lung cancer. The V call is TRBV7-8, the J call TRBJ1-4; 9 bases agree with TRBD1. The sequencing input was PBMCs. CDR3 protein: CASSLQGASEKLFF. CDR3 bases: TGTGCCAGCAGCCTACAGGGGGCCTCTGAAAAACTGTTTTTT. The full variable domain, with the rest looked up from reference TRBV7-8 and TRBJ1-4, is GAGVSQSPRYKVAKRGQDVALRCDPISGHVSLFWYQQALGQGPEFLTYFQNEAQLDKSGLPSDRFFAERPEGSVSTLKIQRTQQEDSAVYLCASSLQGASEKLFFGSGTQLSVL.